What follows is one T cell receptor beta chain and its context. It has no known antigen specificity. Per-nucleotide qualities are absent, and no much larger clonotype sits a single base away. In total, 500 to 700 healthy bone marrow donors made up the cohort. Cohort members were all nominally healthy when sampled, although unrecorded immune exposures were likely present. The donor tested CMV seropositive and was one of the 289 seropositive cohort members. Each donor provided a peripheral blood sample, and peripheral blood mononuclear cells were used for TCR beta sequencing. Genomic DNA extraction from the blood cell samples was performed with the Qiagen DNeasy Blood Extraction Kit. The sample originates from a study of cytomegalovirus exposure and HLA in healthy donors (dated by TCRdb to about 2017). In the study overall: An earlier analysis of some 620 of the donors reported 276 Gb of sequence data and 117 million unique TCR beta sequences obtained from about 180 million T cells. Roughly 300 gigabases of sequencing data and roughly 80 million unique TCR sequences made up an early release that covered about 640 HLA-typed donors. Among the roughly 400 genotyped donors, 75% to 90% belonged to the genetic ancestry cluster associated with self-reported Caucasian donors. The study was designed to test whether signatures of past pathogen exposure could be identified by cataloging public T cell receptors. The T cell repertoires of around 730 subjects were profiled by immunosequencing and related to cytomegalovirus serostatus. In addition to the first cohort of 500 to 850 subjects, a separate validation cohort of 130 or so different subjects was used. High-throughput TCR immunosequencing, statistical association of individual TCRs with disease status, and machine learning were combined to predict cytomegalovirus infection status. A later analysis re-examined previously published TCR beta repertoires from over 500 donors and added high-resolution HLA genotyping to investigate patterns of TCR occurrence. The later analysis used no new phenotypic data to find candidate immune exposures, relying instead on TCR beta sequences and their occurrence across donors. To decide whether each TCR beta V gene segment behaved as functional or pseudogenic, an earlier analysis of nearly 600 of the donors relied on high-throughput TCR beta sequencing. Alongside the repertoire data, information on donor age, sex, ethnicity and CMV serostatus was compiled. Genome-wide SNP genotypes for about 65% of the roughly 670 donors were used in a later genetic analysis, which treated that subset as a discovery cohort. Every repertoire in the discovery cohort had been generated on one and the same sequencing platform. Both class I and class II loci were covered by HLA typing, at four-digit resolution. Typing coverage varied by locus: roughly 620-640 donors for A, B, C, DRB1 and DQB1; approximately 560 for DQA1; nearly 610 for DPA1; some 470 for DPB1. Because of strong linkage in the cohort, roughly 5 DR-DQ haplotypes were treated as single units for association and clustering. Among about 370 genotyped donors of the cohort, an average of about 240,000 unique TCR beta nucleotide sequences was sequenced per donor, of which 15% to 20% were non-productive.

CDR1 SGHRS and CDR2 YFSETQ were looked up in the germline V gene. The CDR3 holds 15 amino acids from the cysteine to the phenylalanine. Only the CDR3 region is kept as DNA, spanning 45 bases read in frame from base 1. Trimming costs V 4 bases and J 3 bases, and their ends lie 17 bases apart. The full study reports these points: The classifier was reported to diagnose cytomegalovirus status with high specificity and sensitivity in both the original cohort and the validation cohort. A few of the identified cytomegalovirus-associated TCR beta chains were confirmed in vitro to be specific for cytomegalovirus antigens. In a later genetic analysis, a missense DCLRE1C variant was associated with V-gene and J-gene trimming of TCR beta chains, and the association was replicated in an independent cohort. Only TCR beta chains were sequenced in this cohort, and the absence of alpha or paired-chain data limited detectable features. When HLA alleles, especially DR and DQ, strongly co-occurred, attributing TCR associations to individual alleles was difficult. Because HLA typing was missing for some donors at each locus, association tests included only the typed subset. Linkage disequilibrium might explain the correlated functional status among segregating V segments, but an unknown experimental factor could not be ruled out. The study gave a list of about 150 TCR beta chains associated with cytomegalovirus. Specific HLA alleles were associated with 15,000 to 20,000 TCR beta sequences at a false discovery rate of 0.05 in a later analysis. Some IMGT-functional V segments, including TRBV6-2 and TRBV6-3, could not be told apart with the 87-base-pair reads, so those segments were excluded. While some public TCRs were present in many individuals, most TCR sequences turned up only very rarely across donors. According to a later analysis, parvovirus B19, influenza, CMV and Epstein-Barr virus appeared linked to several top co-occurrence clusters. Most CMV-associated TCR beta chains appeared to be HLA-restricted in a later analysis, and the HLA associations seemed to be driven largely by CMV exposure. A cluster of highly shared sequence variants was judged likely to be a technical artifact of the sequencing pipeline. Sequencing depth was assumed to be roughly uniform across donors in the presence/absence analyses, though that assumption may not hold. In a later analysis, the rate of TCR association differed among HLA loci, with DRB1 alleles having the most associated TCRs and HLA-C alleles having the fewest. The earlier analysis of nearly 600 of the donors excluded fewer than 20 rarely observed V segments, including chromosome 9 orphons, because counts were too low. It was suggested by the authors that the approach could potentially be generalized to other disease states and immunological phenotypes. The only immune exposure information available for the cohort was CMV serostatus. In a later analysis, HLA-associated TCR beta chains were found to be more clonally expanded and to have lower generation probabilities than equally common non-associated chains. Compared with the approximately 600-donor mean, donors in an Asian-associated ancestry cluster had fewer N-insertions in productive TCRs, according to a later genetic analysis. A further reported finding was that TCR beta sequences accurately predicted the HLA-A and HLA-B alleles for most subjects in the first cohort. Broadly in line with IMGT annotations, most TCR beta V segments showed up in productive rearrangements about 90% or about 30% of the time in an earlier analysis of under 700 of the donors.

Receptor amplification or capture employed the immunoSEQ multiplex PCR assay. For the multiplex PCR, a mixture combining 60 forward primers for TCR Vbeta segments and 13 reverse primers for TCR Jbeta segments was used. The CDR3 region of rearranged TCR beta genes was amplified from genomic DNA by a multiplex PCR assay. On the Illumina HiSeq System, the amplified TCR beta libraries were sequenced as 87-base-pair reads. For the original study's pipeline: A later analysis counted tens of millions of unique TCR beta chains across the 670 or so repertoires, and 9.5 million to 11 million of these chains were shared by at least two donors. Raw reads were error-corrected and collapsed into unique sequences with a nearest-neighbor algorithm that merged closely related sequences to remove PCR and sequencing errors. V, D and J gene segments were assigned by aligning CDR3 sequences to IMGT reference sequences. For a sequence to be retained, a match of at least six nucleotides to both a V gene segment and a J gene segment was required. Rearrangements were called productive when the CDR3 lacked stop codons and stayed in frame with V and J; all others were non-productive. CDR3 was defined according to IMGT convention as the region running from the second conserved V-encoded cysteine to the conserved J-encoded phenylalanine. The earlier analysis of about 640 of the donors excluded any sequence lacking an unambiguous match to a single V gene segment. An earlier analysis of 500 to 700 of the donors classified V segments as functional when productive rearrangements were above 56.7% and as segregating when the standard deviation between donors was above 5%. A statistical classification framework was developed to diagnose cytomegalovirus status using the catalog of TCR beta chain sequences. V and J gene assignment, in a later analysis, came from comparing TCR nucleotide sequences with IMGT/GENE-DB human TR gene sequences. A later analysis assigned CDR3 sequences and most-parsimonious VDJ recombination scenarios with the TCRdist pipeline. A later analysis defined each TCR beta chain by its CDR3 amino acid sequence plus V-gene family, and excluded reads lacking a unique V-gene family. A later analysis removed 600 or so highly shared, low-generation-probability nucleotide sequences to deal with suspected cross-contamination and a sequencing artifact. In a later analysis, a clonal expansion index for each public chain was calculated from normalized within-repertoire ranks of inferred template counts. Generation probabilities in a later analysis came from a VDJ recombination model fitted to out-of-frame rearrangements, and those results were checked against IGoR. In a later analysis, hypergeometric tests were used to score TCR-TCR, TCR-HLA and TCR-CMV co-occurrence, with a repertoire-size bias correction applied to TCR pairs. A later analysis estimated false discovery rates by permuting HLA or CMV assignments 20 times. In a later analysis, co-occurring TCRs were grouped using DBSCAN, and TCRdist sequence similarity was added for clustering within HLA-allele-positive subsets. Repertoires with fewer than 30,000 or more than 120,000 public chains, plus five repertoires with anomalous nucleotide sharing, were excluded from co-occurrence clustering. TCRdb provides this immuneACCESS table in a form limited to in-frame rearrangements. Some clones are lacking; in checked studies, under half of them reflect an unresolved V gene, and why the rest are absent is not known. V and J calls plus clone size are reproduced from that table; the DNA served to infer D and trimming. Present in this sample are under 150,000 clones, approximately 80% of which were seen just once. Of the sample, 5% to 7.5% is held by the ten largest clones.

The TCR originated in a woman in her thirties or forties in good health and CMV-seropositive. The source material was PBMCs. The rearrangement combines TRBV5-1 with TRBJ2-7, with a tentative D gene TRBD1 over 6 matching bases. The CDR3 region reads CASSNSQGSFYEQYF. The DNA is TGCGCCAGCAGCAATTCCCAGGGGAGCTTCTACGAGCAGTACTTC.